This is a list of T cell receptor beta chains from one sample in a study of blood T cell repertoires in COVID-19. Some clones are missing from TCRdb's copy, which holds only in-frame ones; the method was immunoSEQ multiplex PCR. The table lists some 100,000 clones, approximately 92% of them singletons, with about 6.3% in the top ten. Sequences were obtained from peripheral blood. The origin of the receptors is an older woman with active COVID-19. CDR3s leave out the opening cysteine and the closing phenylalanine or tryptophan. Each record gives: clone size, V gene, J gene, CDR3 protein. Only part of the rows carry a size: once, few, many, or a class if the clone is expanded.

NA	TRBV27	TRBJ1-1	ASNPAENVLRNTEAF
NA	TRBV7-6	TRBJ2-5	ASSNIQQETQY
NA	TRBV10-3	TRBJ2-3	AIRARGGSTDTQY
once	TRBV29-1	TRBJ2-5	SVGEGSGGAETQY
once	TRBV11-2	TRBJ2-3	ASSKGGLTDTQY
few	TRBV4-1	TRBJ2-5	ASSQLTSGFTRETQY
NA	TRBV7-2	TRBJ2-5	ASSLLLGQQETQY
once	TRBV11-2	TRBJ2-5	ASSLVLGLAGVGETQY
NA	TRBV28	TRBJ1-1	ASHRGRTEAF
NA	TRBV7-3	TRBJ2-5	ASSSTPPGQGFPVWTQY
NA	TRBV5-1	TRBJ2-3	ASKGLTDTQY
NA	TRBV6-5	TRBJ1-1	ASSSGITEAF
NA	TRBV18	TRBJ2-4	ASSPRGAGEGKNIQY
NA	TRBV6-6	TRBJ1-4	ASSYGDAGGKLF
NA	TRBV5-1	TRBJ2-5	ASSLAGGASGQETQY
NA	TRBV19	TRBJ1-6	ASSRPGQADSPLH
NA	TRBV5-1	TRBJ2-3	ASSSSKRNRGTDTQY
NA	TRBV25-1	TRBJ2-3	ASSGLNTDTQY
NA	TRBV2	TRBJ2-7	ASSGGQSKYEQY
NA	TRBV28	TRBJ1-5	ASSFRVNQPQH
NA	TRBV19	TRBJ2-3	ASSVRRGRDTQY
NA	TRBV19	TRBJ2-2	ASSLPGLAITTGELF
NA	TRBV5-1	TRBJ2-2	ASSFFPRRGTGELF
NA	TRBV7-3	TRBJ2-2	ASSESNTGELF
NA	TRBV11-2	TRBJ1-1	ASSSSDRMNTEAF
NA	TRBV7-9	TRBJ2-6	ASSLTGGSGANVLT
NA	TRBV5-6	TRBJ2-5	ASSLRGAGQETQY
NA	TRBV2	TRBJ2-7	ASSVSNEQY
NA	TRBV5-4	TRBJ2-4	ASKGQGENIQY
NA	TRBV11-3	TRBJ2-7	ASSLKMEGRYEQY
NA	TRBV6-6	TRBJ2-7	ASSPAGGTGLGSSYEQY
NA	TRBV5-6	TRBJ2-3	ASSLGSSGGRADTQY
once	TRBV30	TRBJ2-5	AWSVGLAGGETQY
NA	TRBV19	TRBJ2-3	ASSIASFTDTQY
NA	TRBV16	TRBJ2-2	ASSRKAGTGELF
NA	TRBV18	TRBJ2-1	ASSPSLRAGNEQF
NA	TRBV30	TRBJ2-7	AWRKGLFTLEQY
NA	TRBV7-3	TRBJ2-5	ASSLNPGQAGETQY
once	TRBV3-1/TRBV3-2	TRBJ1-2	ASSQDQGTYGYT
once	TRBV10-1	TRBJ1-4	ASSNRGRDNEKLF
NA	TRBV3-1/TRBV3-2	TRBJ1-5	ASSLRQGGQPQH
NA	TRBV5-1	TRBJ1-1	ASSNAIGQVGTEAF
NA	TRBV6-5	TRBJ1-1	ASSHHRTENTEAF
NA	TRBV5-1	TRBJ1-2	ASTSGQGANYGYT
NA	TRBV10-2	TRBJ1-6	ASSDGAGIDSPLH
NA	TRBV15	TRBJ2-2	ATSRVGGQGRTGELF
NA	TRBV2	TRBJ1-6	ASSEDRVHSPLH
NA	TRBV6-5	TRBJ2-7	ASSRGQGAVEQY
NA	TRBV25-1	TRBJ1-1	ASRTSGTGEAF
NA	TRBV5-8	TRBJ1-4	ASSSQGAGEKLF